Presented here are 18 T cell receptor beta chains from one specimen sequenced in a study of shared clonotypes between healthy human individuals. The table came from immunoSEQ multiplex PCR; TCRdb's copy has only in-frame clones and leaves some out. The sample consists of around 2,000,000 clones, approximately 94% of them appearing once. CD45RO negativity and positive selection for CCR7 defined naive CD8 cells, a population that excluded terminally differentiated effector memory CD45RA+ cells. Sequencing was performed on naive CD8+ T cells sorted from blood. Receptor source: a man in his late teens or twenties in good health.

The chain combines TRBV13 with TRBJ2-3; D is perhaps TRBD1 or TRBD2 (5 bases each). The CDR3 has 15 residues. Per germline, CDR1 PRHDT and CDR2 FYEKMQ (reference sequence). Trimming cost V 7 bases and J 4 bases, with 18 bases left between them. DNA of the CDR3: TGTGCCAGCACCCTAGGGGAGCTCTCCGCAGATACGCAGTATTTT. Translated: CASTLGELSADTQYF.

V usage is TRBV5-4 and J usage is TRBJ2-1; 8 bases line up with TRBD2. Germline CDR1 is SGHNT and CDR2 is YYREEE (reference sequence). The CDR3 runs to 17 residues. J gave up 8 bases and V 4 bases, and 17 bases lay outside the gene matches. CDR3 protein: CASSLEPTSGSIDEQFF. The CDR3 nucleotides read TGTGCCAGCAGCCTAGAACCGACGAGCGGGAGTATCGATGAGCAGTTCTTC.

V usage is TRBV30 and J usage is TRBJ1-4; D not certain. Germline V gives CDR1 GTSNPN, CDR2 SVGIG (reference sequence). Trimming shortened V by 6 bases and J by 4 bases, and 15 bases separated the two germline ends. This CDR3 region has 14 residues. CDR3 nucleotides: TGTGCCTGCGATACGGAGGGTTTTAATGAAAAACTGTTTTTT. This codes for CACDTEGFNEKLFF.

The rearrangement joins TRBV7-9 to TRBJ2-5, with TRBD2 matching over 11 bases. J lost 4 bases, V lost 0 bases, and 1 base had no gene match. This CDR3 has 15 residues. Germline V gene lookup returns CDR1 SEHNR and CDR2 FQNEAQ (reference sequence). In nucleotides, the CDR3 is TGTGCCAGCAGCTTAGCTAGCGGGGGGGCAGAGACCCAGTACTTC. Translating it yields CASSLASGGAETQYF.

The table lists this clone with a few counts. The rearrangement links TRBV5-1 to TRBJ1-2, with a weak D call TRBD1 (5 bases). The germline V and J ends were trimmed by 4 bases and 4 bases, with 8 bases remaining between them. The CDR3 has 12 residues. Germline values: CDR1 SGHRS, CDR2 YFSETQ. The DNA for the CDR3 is TGCGCCAGCAGCACTGACAGCTATGGCTACACCTTC. It codes for CASSTDSYGYTF.

The chain is built from TRBV5-6 and TRBJ2-1, with D unresolved. Trimming cost V 7 bases and J 8 bases, with 13 bases left between them. The CDR3 loop spans 12 amino acids. CDR1 is SGHDT and CDR2 is YYEEEE in the germline V gene. In DNA, the CDR3 is TGTGCCAGCGGTCAAAGAGTCGATGAGCAGTTCTTC. This gives the protein CASGQRVDEQFF.

The rearrangement links TRBV27 to TRBJ1-2, with 8 bases fitting TRBD1. The germline CDR1 and CDR2 sequences are MNHEY and SMNVEV (reference sequence). V was pared by 5 bases and J by 4 bases, with 6 bases of the junction left unmatched. The CDR3 has 14 amino acids. CDR3 nucleotide sequence: TGTGCCAGCAGTATCCAGGGGGCAGTCTATGGCTACACCTTC. This gives the protein CASSIQGAVYGYTF.

The chain has TRBV15 and TRBJ1-4; D remains ambiguous. The V end lost 1 base, the J end lost 4 bases, and 13 bases lay between the germline ends. Germline CDR1 and CDR2: LNHNV and YYDKDF (reference sequence). CDR3 length: 16 residues. The CDR3 DNA reads TGTGCCACCAGCAGAGTGACTGGACTGAGTAATGAAAAACTGTTTTTT. Its protein product is CATSRVTGLSNEKLFF.

CDR3 sequence (DNA): TGTGCCAGCAGCGTAAACCCGGGACAGGGAGGTACCAGCTCCTACGAGCAGTACTTC. It encodes CASSVNPGQGGTSSYEQYF. This sequence joins TRBV9 and TRBJ2-7; 9 nucleotides match TRBD1. CDR1 is SGDLS, CDR2 YYNGEE, per germline. The junction had 14 bases not matched to a gene; V was cut back by 1 base and J by 0 bases. The CDR3 consists of 19 residues.

The gene calls are TRBV9 and TRBJ2-1; 7 bases align to TRBD1. Germline V gene lookup returns CDR1 SGDLS and CDR2 YYNGEE. The V and J ends lost 3 bases and 6 bases, in that order; junction bases with no gene match: 12. The CDR3 spans 16 residues. The CDR3 sequence: CASSDSTGERGNEQFF. The CDR3 DNA reads as TGTGCCAGCAGCGATTCCACAGGGGAAAGGGGCAATGAGCAGTTCTTC.

J is TRBJ1-2 and V is TRBV27; D is undetermined. The CDR3 spans 12 residues. The germline V gene has CDR1 MNHEY and CDR2 SMNVEV (reference sequence). Between the trimmed V and J ends, which lost 5 bases and 3 bases, there was a span of 7 bases. CDR3 amino acids: CASSGADYGYTF. The CDR3 nucleotides read TGTGCCAGCAGTGGCGCTGACTATGGCTACACCTTC.

This sequence joins TRBV5-6 and TRBJ2-3, with D possibly matching TRBD1 (6 bases). Trimming stripped 4 bases from V and 4 bases from J, with 19 bases between. The germline CDR1 and CDR2 sequences are SGHDT and YYEEEE. The CDR3 runs to 16 residues. CDR3 nucleotides: TGTGCCAGCAGCCCGGGGACAACCCAAGTGGCAGATACGCAGTATTTT. As protein: CASSPGTTQVADTQYF. Full variable domain (outside the CDR3, taken from reference TRBV5-6 and TRBJ2-3): DAGVTQSPTHLIKTRGQQVTLRCSPKSGHDTVSWYQQALGQGPQFIFQYYEEEERQRGNFPDRFSGHQFPNYSSELNVNALLLGDSALYLCASSPGTTQVADTQYFGPGTRLTVL.

The chain is built from TRBV7-9 and TRBJ2-1, with TRBD1 matching over 8 bases. CDR1 and CDR2 (germline): SEHNR, FQNEAQ (reference sequence). CDR3 length equals 15 residues. Trimming at V came to 7 bases and at J to 3 bases, leaving 8 bases not matched to a gene. CDR3 nucleotides: TGTGCCAGCATACAGGGGGGCCTGCGCTACAATGAGCAGTTCTTC. Its translation: CASIQGGLRYNEQFF. Together with reference TRBV7-9 and TRBJ2-1, the CDR3 gives the full variable domain: DTGVSQNPRHKITKRGQNVTFRCDPISEHNRLYWYRQTLGQGPEFLTYFQNEAQLEKSRLLSDRFSAERPKGSFSTLEIQRTEQGDSAMYLCASIQGGLRYNEQFFGPGTRLTVL.

The V gene is TRBV4-3, the J gene TRBJ2-2; possibly TRBD1 for D (5 bases). Trimming pared 0 bases from V and 7 bases from J, leaving 12 bases between. Per germline, CDR1 LGHNA and CDR2 YSLEER. The CDR3 runs 15 residues. The CDR3: CASSQDLGEGGELFF. The CDR3 DNA reads as TGCGCCAGCAGCCAAGATTTAGGGGAAGGCGGGGAGCTGTTTTTT.

This chain joins TRBV6-5 and TRBJ2-5, with 9 bases fitting TRBD2. Germline V gene lookup returns CDR1 MNHEY and CDR2 SVGAGI. This CDR3 is built from 15 residues. V was clipped by 2 bases and J by 5 bases; unmatched bases: 6. The CDR3 DNA reads as TGTGCCAGCAGTTACGCGGGGGGGAGCGGGGAGACCCAGTACTTC. Its translation is CASSYAGGSGETQYF.

This clone has a single count. The chain uses TRBV6-5 and TRBJ2-2, with 7 bases that match TRBD2. The CDR3 has 15 amino acids. Germline lookup yields CDR1 MNHEY and CDR2 SVGAGI. Trimming cost V 2 bases and J 0 bases; bases outside gene matches: 0. CDR3 DNA sequence: TGTGCCAGCAGTTACACTAGCGCGAACACCGGGGAGCTGTTTTTT. Translation gives CASSYTSANTGELFF.

This clone was detected only a few times. Other DNA sequences in the sample encode the same CDR3. This rearrangement joins TRBV5-4 to TRBJ1-1, with D hard to call. From germline, CDR1 is SGHNT and CDR2 YYREEE (reference sequence). V dropped 0 bases and J dropped 1 base, with 4 bases sitting between them. CDR3 length equals 13 residues. The CDR3 is CASSLGWNTEAFF. The CDR3 region has the DNA TGTGCCAGCAGCTTGGGGTGGAACACTGAAGCTTTCTTT.

In DNA form, the CDR3 reads TGCGCCAGCAGCACGGGACTAACCACTTACACAGATACGCAGTATTTT. Translated, it gives CASSTGLTTYTDTQYF. The chain couples TRBV5-1 to TRBJ2-3, with 7 bases lining up with TRBD2. The V gene end was trimmed by 4 bases and the J gene end by 2 bases; junction bases not matched to a gene: 10. The germline gives CDR1 SGHRS, CDR2 YFSETQ. The CDR3 totals 16 residues. Variable domain in full (rest from reference TRBV5-1 and TRBJ2-3): KAGVTQTPRYLIKTRGQQVTLSCSPISGHRSVSWYQQTPGQGLQFLFEYFSETQRNKGNFPGRFSGRQFSNSRSEMNVSTLELGDSALYLCASSTGLTTYTDTQYFGPGTRLTVL.